This T cell receptor beta chain is from a study of regulatory T cells in long-lasting Graves disease. Whole-study findings and limits: Under persistent disease, TRBV28, TRBJ1-2 and TRBJ2-5 were used preferentially.

Time point specified: persistent/refractory GD, antithyroid drugs over 5 years with positive TRAb. The authors made the TCR library using RNA they extracted from PBMCs. This clonotype was seen repeatedly, ten times or more. Its antigen is unknown. The CDR3 contains 16 residues. The V gene's germline CDR1 is SNHLY and CDR2 FYNNEI. With 2 bases clipped from V and 6 bases from J, the junction kept 5 bases outside the gene matches. With iRepertoire HTBI primers and Arm-PCR of CDR3 regions, TCR beta libraries were built. Using its own MiXCR run on the multiplex PCR reads, TCRdb lists one record per CDR3 protein. This sample has about 310,000 distinct CDR3 sequences, with 20% to 25% found just once.

Sequenced here: peripheral blood mononuclear cells (PBMCs), sampled when the disease was refractory, from a patient treated with antithyroid drugs. The sequence derives from a female donor with Graves disease. The chain combines TRBV2 with TRBJ2-5, with 14 bases aligning to TRBD2. In nucleotides, the CDR3 is TGTGCCAGCAGTGAAAGGACTAGCGGGAGGATGCAGACCCAGTACTTC. Translating it yields CASSERTSGRMQTQYF.